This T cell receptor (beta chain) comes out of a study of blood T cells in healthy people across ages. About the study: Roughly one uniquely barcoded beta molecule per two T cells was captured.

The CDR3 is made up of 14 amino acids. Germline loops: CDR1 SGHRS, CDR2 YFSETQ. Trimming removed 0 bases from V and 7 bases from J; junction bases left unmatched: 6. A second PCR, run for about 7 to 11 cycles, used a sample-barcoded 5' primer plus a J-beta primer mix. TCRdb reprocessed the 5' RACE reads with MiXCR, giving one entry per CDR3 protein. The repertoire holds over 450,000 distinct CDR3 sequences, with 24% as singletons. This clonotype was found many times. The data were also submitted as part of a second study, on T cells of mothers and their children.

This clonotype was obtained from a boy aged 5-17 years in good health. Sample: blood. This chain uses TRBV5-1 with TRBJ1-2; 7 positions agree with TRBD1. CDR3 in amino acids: CASSLDLGGGGYTF. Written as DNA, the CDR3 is TGCGCCAGCAGCTTGGACCTAGGGGGCGGTGGCTACACCTTC.